The 17 T cell receptor beta chains given below trace back to one sample, sequenced in a study of T cell changes during pregnancy in multiple sclerosis. Sequencing was performed with immunoSEQ multiplex PCR; in TCRdb, only in-frame clones are kept and a portion is missing. This sample carries some 62,000 clones, about nine tenths of them seen once, and the ten largest clones take around 2.8%. The source was peripheral blood, collected in the second trimester of pregnancy. The receptors come from a female donor in good health, enrolled as a control in a pregnancy study.

This chain links TRBV28 with TRBJ2-3; 12 bases fit TRBD2. V trimming: 8 bases; J trimming: 4 bases; junction bases outside the gene matches: 13. Germline assignment: CDR1 MDHEN and CDR2 SYDVKM. This CDR3 has 17 amino acids. The CDR3 loop is CASGKLLTSGRSDTQYF. The CDR3 bases are TGTGCCAGCGGTAAACTTTTGACTAGCGGGAGATCAGATACGCAGTATTTT.

In its sample, this clone was seen once. The chain is built from TRBV6-5 and TRBJ2-2; D is perhaps TRBD1 (6 bases). Between the trimmed V and J ends, which lost 7 bases and 0 bases, there was a span of 12 bases. Per the germline V gene, CDR1 is MNHEY and CDR2 is SVGAGI. The CDR3 has 15 amino acids. The CDR3 DNA sequence: TGTGCCAGCAAACCCGGGACACCGAACACCGGGGAGCTGTTTTTT. The encoded protein is CASKPGTPNTGELFF.

This clone was counted between two and nine times. The chain uses TRBV30 and TRBJ1-6, with D possibly matching TRBD1 (6 bases). Trimming stripped 4 bases from V and 6 bases from J, with 10 bases between. Germline CDR1 GTSNPN, CDR2 SVGIG (reference sequence). This CDR3 has 13 residues. The CDR3 region has the DNA TGTGCCTGGATGGACAGCAGTAATTCACCCCTCCACTTT. It is translated as CAWMDSSNSPLHF. Looking up the rest from reference TRBV30 and TRBJ1-6 gives the full variable domain: SQTIHQWPATLVQPVGSPLSLECTVEGTSNPNLYWYRQAAGRGLQLLFYSVGIGQISSEVPQNLSASRPQDRQFILSSKKLLLSDSGFYLCAWMDSSNSPLHFGNGTRLTVT.

In this sample, this clone turned up once. The chain recombines TRBV19 with TRBJ2-1; no reliable D call. The CDR3 has 17 residues. CDR1 is LNHDA, CDR2 SQIVND, per germline (reference sequence). The ends were cut back, 5 bases at V and 0 bases at J, with 17 bases in the middle. The CDR3 protein is CASSVLAAPSSYNEQFF. The CDR3 DNA is TGTGCCAGTAGTGTGTTAGCCGCTCCGAGCTCCTACAATGAGCAGTTCTTC.

The chain is built from TRBV19 and TRBJ2-1, with TRBD1 as a possible D gene (5 bases). The CDR3 totals 19 residues. Trimming cost V 0 bases and J 0 bases, with 18 bases left between them. Per the germline V gene, CDR1 is LNHDA and CDR2 is SQIVND (reference sequence). For the CDR3, the DNA is TGTGCCAGTAGTATAGATCAGTATCAGGGTCGGAGCTCCTACAATGAGCAGTTCTTC. Amino acid sequence: CASSIDQYQGRSSYNEQFF.

The chain links TRBV15 to TRBJ2-4, with D possibly being TRBD2 (5 bases). Germline V gene lookup returns CDR1 LNHNV and CDR2 YYDKDF (reference sequence). With 0 bases removed from V and 9 bases from J, the gap between germline ends came to 12 bases. CDR3 length: 14 amino acids. The CDR3 region has the DNA TGTGCCACCAGCAGAGACGGGAAAGGGAGCATTCAGTACTTC. This translates into CATSRDGKGSIQYF.

J is TRBJ1-1 and V is TRBV19, with D perhaps matching TRBD1 (6 bases). CDR3 length equals 16 residues. Looked up from germline, CDR1 is LNHDA and CDR2 is SQIVND (reference sequence). V was pared by 7 bases and J by 1 base, with 19 bases between. This CDR3 reads CASTIQGLGKNTEAFF. CDR3 nucleotide sequence: TGTGCCAGTACCATACAGGGTCTTGGCAAGAACACTGAAGCTTTCTTT.

This clone was recorded only once. V is TRBV15 and J is TRBJ1-5, with 7 bases aligning to TRBD1. With V trimmed by 6 bases and J by 4 bases, 3 bases remained unmatched. CDR3 length: 13 amino acids. Germline-derived CDR1 and CDR2 are LNHNV and YYDKDF (reference sequence). The CDR3 sequence: CATRPGQNQPQHF. The CDR3 coding sequence is TGTGCCACCAGGCCGGGACAGAATCAGCCCCAGCATTTT.

The rearrangement joins TRBV19 to TRBJ1-5; possibly TRBD1 for D (5 bases). V gave up 5 bases and J gave up 2 bases, with 10 bases separating them. The V gene's germline CDR1 is LNHDA and CDR2 SQIVND (reference sequence). There are 14 residues in the CDR3. CDR3 nucleotides: TGTGCCAGTAGTTGGGGGAGGGGCAATCAGCCCCAGCATTTT. Amino acid sequence: CASSWGRGNQPQHF. Filled out from reference TRBV19 and TRBJ1-5, the complete variable domain reads DGGITQSPKYLFRKEGQNVTLSCEQNLNHDAMYWYRQDPGQGLRLIYYSQIVNDFQKGDIAEGYSVSREKKESFPLTVTSAQKNPTAFYLCASSWGRGNQPQHFGDGTRLSIL.

The V and J genes are TRBV5-4 and TRBJ1-5; the D gene is possibly TRBD1 (6 bases). CDR3 length: 13 amino acids. Germline V gene data show CDR1 as SGHNT and CDR2 as YYREEE (reference sequence). The V and J ends lost 4 bases and 8 bases respectively, with 13 bases between them. CDR3 in DNA: TGTGCCAGCAGCCTACAGGGACGGGAGCCCCAGCATTTT. Amino acids: CASSLQGREPQHF.

About this clone: This same CDR3 is encoded by further DNA sequences in the sample. The V call is TRBV19, the J call TRBJ2-1; weak D call: TRBD2 (6 bases). Germline V gene data show CDR1 as LNHDA and CDR2 as SQIVND (reference sequence). The length of the CDR3 is 13 residues. V lost 3 bases and J lost 5, with 8 bases in between. The CDR3: CASSIGGNNEQFF. CDR3 DNA: TGTGCCAGTAGTATTGGAGGGAACAATGAGCAGTTCTTC. The whole variable domain, remainder taken from reference TRBV19 and TRBJ2-1, is DGGITQSPKYLFRKEGQNVTLSCEQNLNHDAMYWYRQDPGQGLRLIYYSQIVNDFQKGDIAEGYSVSREKKESFPLTVTSAQKNPTAFYLCASSIGGNNEQFFGPGTRLTVL.

The chain links TRBV6-1 to TRBJ1-6; D perhaps matches TRBD1 (6 bases). This CDR3 has 17 residues. V was trimmed by 3 bases and J by 0 bases, leaving 12 bases between them. CDR1 and CDR2 (germline): MNHNS, SASEGT. The CDR3 DNA is TGTGCCAGCAGTGATTTTGGGGGCAGCTCCTATAATTCACCCCTCCACTTT. It yields the protein CASSDFGGSSYNSPLHF.

The gene calls are TRBV5-1 and TRBJ1-1, with D unclear. This CDR3 comprises 17 residues. In germline, CDR1 is SGHRS, CDR2 YFSETQ. Trimming cost V 4 bases and J 10 bases, with 29 bases left between them. The CDR3, as DNA: TGCGCCAGCAGCCAAAAGATAAGAGGGCCCCTGGCGAGAAGAGCTTTCTTT. It yields the protein CASSQKIRGPLARRAFF.

The chain recombines TRBV9 with TRBJ2-1; D is ambiguous. The CDR3 extends over 13 amino acids. Trimming removed 2 bases from V and 3 bases from J, with 6 bases in between. In germline, CDR1 is SGDLS, CDR2 YYNGEE. The DNA of the CDR3 is TGTGCCAGCAGCGTCTCTATCTACAATGAGCAGTTCTTC. This codes for CASSVSIYNEQFF. The whole variable domain, filled in from reference TRBV9 and TRBJ2-1, reads DSGVTQTPKHLITATGQRVTLRCSPRSGDLSVYWYQQSLDQGLQFLIQYYNGEERAKGNILERFSAQQFPDLHSELNLSSLELGDSALYFCASSVSIYNEQFFGPGTRLTVL.

The chain joins TRBV27 to TRBJ1-1; no firm D call. Trimming took 4 bases from V and 1 from J, leaving 10 bases between them. This CDR3 contains 14 residues. From germline, CDR1 is MNHEY and CDR2 SMNVEV (reference sequence). CDR3 sequence reads: CASSYQEKNTEAFF. CDR3 DNA: TGTGCCAGCAGTTATCAGGAAAAGAACACTGAAGCTTTCTTT.

This clone was observed a single time. The rearrangement uses TRBV28 and TRBJ1-2, with D perhaps TRBD1 (6 bases). Germline V gives CDR1 MDHEN, CDR2 SYDVKM. The length of the CDR3 is 14 residues. The V end was cut by 6 bases, the J end by 4 bases, with 15 bases between. CDR3 sequence reads: CASSPTTGTYGYTF. CDR3 nucleotides: TGTGCCAGCAGCCCTACCACAGGGACCTATGGCTACACCTTC.

The chain recombines TRBV30 with TRBJ2-3; a weak D match, TRBD2 (7 bases). CDR1 is GTSNPN, CDR2 SVGIG, per germline (reference sequence). Trimming shortened V by 0 bases and J by 6 bases, and 13 bases separated the two germline ends. The CDR3 totals 14 residues. The CDR3: CAWSVKGGGDTQYF. In nucleotides, the CDR3 is TGTGCCTGGAGTGTAAAGGGAGGGGGGGATACGCAGTATTTT.